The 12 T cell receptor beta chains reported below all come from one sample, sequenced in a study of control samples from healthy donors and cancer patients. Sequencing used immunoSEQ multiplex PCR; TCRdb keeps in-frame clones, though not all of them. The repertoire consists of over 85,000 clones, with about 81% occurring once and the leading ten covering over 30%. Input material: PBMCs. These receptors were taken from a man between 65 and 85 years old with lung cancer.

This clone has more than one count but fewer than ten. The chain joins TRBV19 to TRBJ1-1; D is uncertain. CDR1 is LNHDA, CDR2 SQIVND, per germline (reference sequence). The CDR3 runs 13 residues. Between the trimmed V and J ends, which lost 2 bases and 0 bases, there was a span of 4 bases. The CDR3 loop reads CASSIRLNTEAFF. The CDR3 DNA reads TGTGCCAGTAGTATAAGGTTGAACACTGAAGCTTTCTTT.

The CDR3 DNA sequence: TGTGCCAGCAGGCGAGGGACTTCGGAGCAGTTCTTC. Translation: CASRRGTSEQFF. The V and J genes are TRBV6-5 and TRBJ2-1; D is possibly TRBD2 (6 bases). The germline V gene has CDR1 MNHEY and CDR2 SVGAGI. V was pared by 6 bases and J by 10 bases, with 13 bases between. The CDR3 length is 12 residues.

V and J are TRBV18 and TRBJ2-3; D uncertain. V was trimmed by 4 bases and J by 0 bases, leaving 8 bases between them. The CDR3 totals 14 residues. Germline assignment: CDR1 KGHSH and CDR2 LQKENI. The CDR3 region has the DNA TGTGCCAGCTCACTGTCGCTTAGCACAGATACGCAGTATTTT. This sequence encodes CASSLSLSTDTQYF.

This chain's CDR3 is CASSSLGGQPQHF. In DNA form, the CDR3 reads TGCGCCAGCAGCTCCCTGGGGGGGCAGCCCCAGCATTTT. This sequence joins TRBV10-2 and TRBJ1-5, with D possibly being TRBD1 (5 bases). V was cut by 6 bases and J by 7 bases, with 13 bases left in between. This CDR3 region has 13 residues. Germline V gene data show CDR1 as WSHSY and CDR2 as SAAADI.

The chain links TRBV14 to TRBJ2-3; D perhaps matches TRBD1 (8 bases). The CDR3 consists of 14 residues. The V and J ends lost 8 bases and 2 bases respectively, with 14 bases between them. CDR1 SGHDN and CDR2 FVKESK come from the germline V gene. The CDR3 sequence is CASAGDRSTDTQYF. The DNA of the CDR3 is TGTGCCAGCGCGGGGGACAGGTCCACAGATACGCAGTATTTT.

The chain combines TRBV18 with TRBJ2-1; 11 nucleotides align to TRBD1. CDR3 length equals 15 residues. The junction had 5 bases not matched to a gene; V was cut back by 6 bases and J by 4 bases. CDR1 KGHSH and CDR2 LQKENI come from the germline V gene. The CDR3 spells CASSTGTGGYNEQFF. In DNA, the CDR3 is TGTGCCAGCTCGACCGGGACAGGGGGGTACAATGAGCAGTTCTTC. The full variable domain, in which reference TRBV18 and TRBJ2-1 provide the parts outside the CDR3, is NAGVMQNPRHLVRRRGQEARLRCSPMKGHSHVYWYRQLPEEGLKFMVYLQKENIIDESGMPKERFSAEFPKEGPSILRIQQVVRGDSAAYFCASSTGTGGYNEQFFGPGTRLTVL.

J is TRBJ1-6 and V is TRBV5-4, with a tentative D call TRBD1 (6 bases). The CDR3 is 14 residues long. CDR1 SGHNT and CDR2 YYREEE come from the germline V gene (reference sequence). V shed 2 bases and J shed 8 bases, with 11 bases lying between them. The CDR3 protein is CASSLQGWDSPLHF. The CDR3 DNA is TGTGCCAGCAGCTTACAGGGTTGGGATTCACCCCTCCACTTT. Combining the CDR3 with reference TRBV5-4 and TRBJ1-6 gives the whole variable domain ETGVTQSPTHLIKTRGQQVTLRCSSQSGHNTVSWYQQALGQGPQFIFQYYREEENGRGNFPPRFSGLQFPNYSSELNVNALELDDSALYLCASSLQGWDSPLHFGNGTRLTVT.

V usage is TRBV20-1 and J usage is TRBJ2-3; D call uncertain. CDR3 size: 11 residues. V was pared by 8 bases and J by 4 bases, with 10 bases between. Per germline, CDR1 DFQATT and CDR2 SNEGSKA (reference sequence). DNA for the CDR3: TGCAGTTACCCCCTAGCAGATACGCAGTATTTT. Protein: CSYPLADTQYF.

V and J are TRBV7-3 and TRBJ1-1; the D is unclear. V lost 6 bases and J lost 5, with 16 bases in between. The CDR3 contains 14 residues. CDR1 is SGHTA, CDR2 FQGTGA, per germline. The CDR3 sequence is CASSASGRVTEAFF. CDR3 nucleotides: TGTGCCAGCAGTGCGAGTGGGCGGGTTACTGAAGCTTTCTTT. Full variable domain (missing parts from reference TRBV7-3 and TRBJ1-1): GAGVSQTPSNKVTEKGKYVELRCDPISGHTALYWYRQSLGQGPEFLIYFQGTGAADDSGLPNDRFFAVRPEGSVSTLKIQRTERGDSAVYLCASSASGRVTEAFFGQGTRLTVV.

CDR3 protein: CASSLLRGETQYF. The CDR3 DNA sequence: TGTGCCAGCAGTTTATTGCGGGGGGAGACCCAGTACTTC. V usage is TRBV27 and J usage is TRBJ2-5, with 7 nucleotides matching TRBD2. The germline CDR1 and CDR2 sequences are MNHEY and SMNVEV (reference sequence). The V and J ends lost 1 base and 5 bases, in that order; junction bases with no gene match: 1. The CDR3 spans 13 residues.

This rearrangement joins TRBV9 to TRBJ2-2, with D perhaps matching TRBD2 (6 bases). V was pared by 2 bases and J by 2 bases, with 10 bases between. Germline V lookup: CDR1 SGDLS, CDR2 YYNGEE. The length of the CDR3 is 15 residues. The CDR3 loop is CASSVSGGNTGELFF. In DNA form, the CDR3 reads TGTGCCAGCAGCGTGTCCGGGGGAAACACCGGGGAGCTGTTTTTT.

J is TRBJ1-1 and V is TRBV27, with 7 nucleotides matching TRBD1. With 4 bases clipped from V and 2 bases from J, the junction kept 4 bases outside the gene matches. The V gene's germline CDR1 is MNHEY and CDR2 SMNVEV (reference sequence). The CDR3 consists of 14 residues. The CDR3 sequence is CASSSDRVNTEAFF. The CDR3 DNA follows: TGTGCCAGCAGTTCCGACAGGGTAAACACTGAAGCTTTCTTT.